Detailed here is one TCR beta chain. Its antigen is not identified. The sample holds other DNA sequences that translate to the same CDR3. This entry is derived from a study of T cell responses to AZD1222 COVID-19 vaccine. General observations from the study: Close to half of all spike-specific TCRs reportedly target regions of the variants that are unmutated. Donors, mostly white British, included more females; clonal diversity was possibly underestimated. Vaccine-associated CD4 TCRs ranged over spike, dominating at 160-218 and 743-854. Spike-specific TCR breadth and depth grew following two AZD1222 doses.

Sequencing was performed with immunoSEQ multiplex PCR; in TCRdb, only in-frame clones are kept and a portion is missing. The sample includes some 190,000 clones, less than 95% of them seen just once. The receptor was derived from an adult who received the MenACWY meningococcal vaccine as a control. The sample here was peripheral blood, taken 28 days after the second dose of the MenACWY control vaccine.

The CDR3, as DNA: TGTGCCAGCAGCCCCGACAGGAACTATGGCTACACCTTC. Translated: CASSPDRNYGYTF. The chain carries TRBV5-4 and TRBJ1-2; possible D gene TRBD1, 6 bases. Deletions cut 4 bases from V and 2 bases from J, with 9 bases between. The germline V gene encodes CDR1 SGHNT and CDR2 YYREEE (reference sequence). The CDR3 covers 13 residues.